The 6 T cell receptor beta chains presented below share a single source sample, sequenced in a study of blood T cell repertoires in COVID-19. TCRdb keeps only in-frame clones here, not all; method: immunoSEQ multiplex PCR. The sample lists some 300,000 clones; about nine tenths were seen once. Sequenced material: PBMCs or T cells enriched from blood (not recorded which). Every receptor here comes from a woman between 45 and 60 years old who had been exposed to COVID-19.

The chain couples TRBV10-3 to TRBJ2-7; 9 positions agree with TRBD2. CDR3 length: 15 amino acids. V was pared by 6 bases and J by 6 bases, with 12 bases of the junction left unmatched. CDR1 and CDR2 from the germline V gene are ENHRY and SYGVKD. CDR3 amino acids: CAISPGAGGPSEQYF. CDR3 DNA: TGTGCCATCAGCCCCGGCGCGGGGGGGCCCTCCGAGCAGTACTTC.

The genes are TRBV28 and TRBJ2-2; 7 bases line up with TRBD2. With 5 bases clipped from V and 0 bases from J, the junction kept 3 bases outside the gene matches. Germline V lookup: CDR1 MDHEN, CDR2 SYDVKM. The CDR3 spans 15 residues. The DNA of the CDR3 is TGTGCCAGCAGTAAGCGGGGAACGAACACCGGGGAGCTGTTTTTT. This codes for CASSKRGTNTGELFF. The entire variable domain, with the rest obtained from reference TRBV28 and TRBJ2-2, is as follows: DVKVTQSSRYLVKRTGEKVFLECVQDMDHENMFWYRQDPGLGLRLIYFSYDVKMKEKGDIPEGYSVSREKKERFSLILESASTNQTSMYLCASSKRGTNTGELFFGEGSRLTVL.

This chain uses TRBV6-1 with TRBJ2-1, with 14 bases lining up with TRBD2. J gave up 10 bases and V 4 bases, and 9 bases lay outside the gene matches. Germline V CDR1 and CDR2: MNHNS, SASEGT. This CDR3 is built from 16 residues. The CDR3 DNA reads TGTGCCAGCAGTGGACTTATGGGACTAGCGGGGGTGGAGCAGTTCTTC. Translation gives CASSGLMGLAGVEQFF.

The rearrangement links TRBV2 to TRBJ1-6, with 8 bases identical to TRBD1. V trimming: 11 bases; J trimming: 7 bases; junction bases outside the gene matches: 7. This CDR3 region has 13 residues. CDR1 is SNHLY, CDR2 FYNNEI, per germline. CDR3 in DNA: TGTGCCGGTCAGACAGGGGTAAATTCACCCCTCCACTTT. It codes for CAGQTGVNSPLHF. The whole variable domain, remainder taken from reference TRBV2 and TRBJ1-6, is EPEVTQTPSHQVTQMGQEVILRCVPISNHLYFYWYRQILGQKVEFLVSFYNNEISEKSEIFDDQFSVERPDGSNFTLKIRSTKLEDSAMYFCAGQTGVNSPLHFGNGTRLTVT.

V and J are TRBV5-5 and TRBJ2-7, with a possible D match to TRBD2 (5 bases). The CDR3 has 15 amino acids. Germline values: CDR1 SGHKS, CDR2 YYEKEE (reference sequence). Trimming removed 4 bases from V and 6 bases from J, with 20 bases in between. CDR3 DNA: TGTGCCAGCAGCCCCCCTACTGCCGGGGTAGTCGAGCAGTACTTC. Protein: CASSPPTAGVVEQYF.

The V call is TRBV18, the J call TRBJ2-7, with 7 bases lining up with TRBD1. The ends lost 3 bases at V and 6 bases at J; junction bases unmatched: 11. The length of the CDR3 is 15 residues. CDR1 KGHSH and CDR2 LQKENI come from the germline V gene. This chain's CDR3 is CASSPGQVLSVEQYF. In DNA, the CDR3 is TGTGCCAGCTCACCCGGACAGGTGCTTTCGGTCGAGCAGTACTTC.